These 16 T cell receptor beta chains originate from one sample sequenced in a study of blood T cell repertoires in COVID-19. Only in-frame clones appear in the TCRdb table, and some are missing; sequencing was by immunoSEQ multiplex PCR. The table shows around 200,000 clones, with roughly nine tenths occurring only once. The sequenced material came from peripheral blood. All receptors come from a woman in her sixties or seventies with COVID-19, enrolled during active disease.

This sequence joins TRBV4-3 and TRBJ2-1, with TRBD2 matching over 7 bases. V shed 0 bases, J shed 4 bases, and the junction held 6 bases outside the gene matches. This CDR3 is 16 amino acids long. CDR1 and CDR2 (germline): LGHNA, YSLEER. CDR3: CASSQDALARYNEQFF. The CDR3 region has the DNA TGCGCCAGCAGCCAAGATGCACTAGCGCGTTACAATGAGCAGTTCTTC.

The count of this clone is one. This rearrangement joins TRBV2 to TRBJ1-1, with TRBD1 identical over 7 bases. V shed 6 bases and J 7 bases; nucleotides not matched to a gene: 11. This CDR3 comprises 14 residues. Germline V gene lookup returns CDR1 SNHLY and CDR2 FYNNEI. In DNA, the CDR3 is TGTGCCAGCAGGATTACAGGGGTCGGCGGTGAAGCTTTCTTT. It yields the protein CASRITGVGGEAFF.

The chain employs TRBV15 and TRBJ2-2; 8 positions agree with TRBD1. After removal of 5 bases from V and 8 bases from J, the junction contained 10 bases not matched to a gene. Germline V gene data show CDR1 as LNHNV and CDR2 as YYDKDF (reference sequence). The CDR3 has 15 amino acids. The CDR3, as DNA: TGTGCCACCAGCGGTCAGAACAGGGGGGCAGGGGAGCTGTTTTTT. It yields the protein CATSGQNRGAGELFF.

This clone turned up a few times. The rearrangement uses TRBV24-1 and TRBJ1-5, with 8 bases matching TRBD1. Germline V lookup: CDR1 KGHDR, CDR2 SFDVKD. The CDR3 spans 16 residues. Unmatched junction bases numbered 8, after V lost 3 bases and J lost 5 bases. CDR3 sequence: CATSDPGTGDYQPQHF. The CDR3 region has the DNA TGTGCCACCAGTGATCCCGGGACAGGAGATTATCAGCCCCAGCATTTT.

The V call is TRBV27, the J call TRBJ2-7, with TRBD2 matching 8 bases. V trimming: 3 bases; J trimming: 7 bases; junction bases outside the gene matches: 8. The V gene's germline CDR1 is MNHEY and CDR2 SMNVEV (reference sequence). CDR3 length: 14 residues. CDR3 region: CASSFGGGSGEQYF. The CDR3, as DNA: TGTGCCAGCAGTTTCGGGGGGGGCTCGGGGGAGCAGTACTTC.

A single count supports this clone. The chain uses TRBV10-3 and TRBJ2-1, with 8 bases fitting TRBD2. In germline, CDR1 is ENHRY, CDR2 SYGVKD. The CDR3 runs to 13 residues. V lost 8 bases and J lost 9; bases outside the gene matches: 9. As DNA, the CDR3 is TGTGCCATCGGAAGCGGGAGAGGGGGTGAGCAGTTCTTC. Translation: CAIGSGRGGEQFF.

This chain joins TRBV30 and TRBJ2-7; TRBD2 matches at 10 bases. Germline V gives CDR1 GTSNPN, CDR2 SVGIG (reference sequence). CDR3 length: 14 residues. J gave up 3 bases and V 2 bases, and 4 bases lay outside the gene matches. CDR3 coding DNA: TGTGCCTGGAGTACAGGACTAGCGGTCTACGAGCAGTACTTC. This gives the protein CAWSTGLAVYEQYF. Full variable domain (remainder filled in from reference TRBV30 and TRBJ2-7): SQTIHQWPATLVQPVGSPLSLECTVEGTSNPNLYWYRQAAGRGLQLLFYSVGIGQISSEVPQNLSASRPQDRQFILSSKKLLLSDSGFYLCAWSTGLAVYEQYFGPGTRLTVT.

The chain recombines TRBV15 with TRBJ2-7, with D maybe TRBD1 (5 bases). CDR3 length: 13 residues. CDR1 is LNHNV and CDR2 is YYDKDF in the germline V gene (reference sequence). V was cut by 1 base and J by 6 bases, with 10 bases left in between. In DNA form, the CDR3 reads TGTGCCACCAGCAGAGTGCAGGGTGCCGAGCAGTACTTC. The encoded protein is CATSRVQGAEQYF. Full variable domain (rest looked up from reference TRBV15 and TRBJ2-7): DAMVIQNPRYQVTQFGKPVTLSCSQTLNHNVMYWYQQKSSQAPKLLFHYYDKDFNNEADTPDNFQSRRPNTSFCFLDIRSPGLGDTAMYLCATSRVQGAEQYFGPGTRLTVT.

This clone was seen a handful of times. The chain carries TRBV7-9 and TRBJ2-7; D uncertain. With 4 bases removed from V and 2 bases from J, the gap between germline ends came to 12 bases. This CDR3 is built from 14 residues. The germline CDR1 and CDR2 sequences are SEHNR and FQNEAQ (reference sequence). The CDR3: CASSYEATAYEQYF. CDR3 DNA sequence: TGTGCCAGCAGCTACGAGGCCACGGCCTACGAGCAGTACTTC.

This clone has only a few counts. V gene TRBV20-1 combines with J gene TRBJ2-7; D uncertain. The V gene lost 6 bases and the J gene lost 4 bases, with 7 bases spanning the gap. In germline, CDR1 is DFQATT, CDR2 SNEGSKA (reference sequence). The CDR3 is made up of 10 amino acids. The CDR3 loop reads CSADQYEQYF. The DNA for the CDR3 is TGCAGTGCCGATCAGTACGAGCAGTACTTC.

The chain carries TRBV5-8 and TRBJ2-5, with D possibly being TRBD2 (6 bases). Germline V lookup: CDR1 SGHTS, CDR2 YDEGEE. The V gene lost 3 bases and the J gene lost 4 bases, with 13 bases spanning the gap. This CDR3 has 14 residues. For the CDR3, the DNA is TGTGCCAGCAGCTCCGGGGTAGCGGTAGAGACCCAGTACTTC. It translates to CASSSGVAVETQYF.

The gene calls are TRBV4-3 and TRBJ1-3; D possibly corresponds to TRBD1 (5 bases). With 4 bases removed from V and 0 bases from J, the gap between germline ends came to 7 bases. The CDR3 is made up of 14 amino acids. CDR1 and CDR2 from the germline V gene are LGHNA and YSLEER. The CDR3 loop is CASSPTDSGNTIYF. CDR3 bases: TGCGCCAGCAGCCCGACAGACTCTGGAAACACCATATATTTT.

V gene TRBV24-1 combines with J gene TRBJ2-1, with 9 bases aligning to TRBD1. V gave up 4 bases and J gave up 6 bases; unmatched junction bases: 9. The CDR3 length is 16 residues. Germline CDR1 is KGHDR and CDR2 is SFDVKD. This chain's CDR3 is CATSDPTGGRGNEQFF. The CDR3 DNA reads TGTGCCACCAGTGACCCCACAGGGGGCAGGGGCAATGAGCAGTTCTTC.

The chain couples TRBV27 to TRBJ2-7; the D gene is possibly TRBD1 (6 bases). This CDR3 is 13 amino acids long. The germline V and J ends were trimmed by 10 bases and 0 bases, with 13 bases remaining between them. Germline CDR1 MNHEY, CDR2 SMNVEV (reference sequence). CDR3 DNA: TGTGCCATGGGGGACACTTTCTCCTACGAGCAGTACTTC. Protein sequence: CAMGDTFSYEQYF.

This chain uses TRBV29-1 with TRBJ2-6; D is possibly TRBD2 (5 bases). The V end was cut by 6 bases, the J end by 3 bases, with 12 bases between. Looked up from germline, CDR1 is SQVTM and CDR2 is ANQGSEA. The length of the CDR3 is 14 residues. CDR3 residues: CSVALGVGANVLTF. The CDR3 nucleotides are TGCAGCGTAGCACTCGGGGTTGGGGCCAACGTCCTGACTTTC.

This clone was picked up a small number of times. CDR3 protein: CASHPGEADTQYF. The DNA for the CDR3 is TGCGCCAGCCACCCGGGAGAGGCAGATACGCAGTATTTT. This rearrangement joins TRBV5-1 to TRBJ2-3; TRBD2 is a possible D gene (6 bases). The CDR3 extends over 13 amino acids. Germline CDR1 SGHRS, CDR2 YFSETQ. Trimming removed 7 bases from V and 4 bases from J, with 13 bases in between.